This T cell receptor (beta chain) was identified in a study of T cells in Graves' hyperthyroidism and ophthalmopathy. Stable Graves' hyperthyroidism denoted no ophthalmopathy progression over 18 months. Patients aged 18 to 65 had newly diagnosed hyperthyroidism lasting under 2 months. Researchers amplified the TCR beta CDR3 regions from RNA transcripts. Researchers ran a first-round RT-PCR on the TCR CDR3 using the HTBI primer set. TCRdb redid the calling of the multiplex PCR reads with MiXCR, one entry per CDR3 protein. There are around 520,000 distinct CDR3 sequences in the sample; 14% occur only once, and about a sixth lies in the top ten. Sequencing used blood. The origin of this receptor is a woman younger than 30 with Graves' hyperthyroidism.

Here the CDR3 DNA reads TGCAGCGTTGAAGATCGTGAACGGCGGTACTTC. Translating it yields CSVEDRERRYF. This chain uses TRBV29-1 with TRBJ2-7; no clear D. The CDR3 sequence is 11 residues long. Germline CDR1 and CDR2: SQVTM and ANQGSEA. Between the trimmed V and J ends, which lost 0 bases and 12 bases, there was a span of 12 bases.